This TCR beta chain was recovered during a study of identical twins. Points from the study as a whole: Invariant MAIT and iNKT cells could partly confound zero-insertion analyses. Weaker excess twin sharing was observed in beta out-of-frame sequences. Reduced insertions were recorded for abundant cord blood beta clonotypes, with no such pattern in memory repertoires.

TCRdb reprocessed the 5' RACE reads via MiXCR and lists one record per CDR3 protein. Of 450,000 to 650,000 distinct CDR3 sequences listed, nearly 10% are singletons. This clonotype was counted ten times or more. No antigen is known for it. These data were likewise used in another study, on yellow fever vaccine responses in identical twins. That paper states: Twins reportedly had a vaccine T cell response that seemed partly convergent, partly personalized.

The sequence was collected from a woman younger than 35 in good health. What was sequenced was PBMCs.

CDR3 coding DNA: TGTGCCAGCAGGCCACAGGACAGGTTCACCGGGGAGCTGTTTTTT. Encoded protein: CASRPQDRFTGELFF. The rearrangement joins TRBV28 to TRBJ2-2; 7 bases agree with TRBD1. The CDR3 runs to 15 residues. Germline V gene data show CDR1 as MDHEN and CDR2 as SYDVKM. The V gene end was trimmed by 6 bases and the J gene end by 4 bases; junction bases not matched to a gene: 8.